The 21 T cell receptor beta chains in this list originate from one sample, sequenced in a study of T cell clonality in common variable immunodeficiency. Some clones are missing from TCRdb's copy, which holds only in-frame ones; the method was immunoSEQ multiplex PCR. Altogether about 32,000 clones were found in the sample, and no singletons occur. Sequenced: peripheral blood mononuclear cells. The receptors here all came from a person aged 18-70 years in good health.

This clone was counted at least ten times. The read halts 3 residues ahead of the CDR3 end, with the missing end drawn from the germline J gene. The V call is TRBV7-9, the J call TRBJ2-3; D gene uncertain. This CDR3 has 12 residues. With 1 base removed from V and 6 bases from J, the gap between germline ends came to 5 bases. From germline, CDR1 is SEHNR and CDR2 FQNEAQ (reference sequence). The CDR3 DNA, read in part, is TGTGCCAGCAGCTTAGGGCCCGATACG. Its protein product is CASSLGPDT. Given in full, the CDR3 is CASSLGPDTQYF.

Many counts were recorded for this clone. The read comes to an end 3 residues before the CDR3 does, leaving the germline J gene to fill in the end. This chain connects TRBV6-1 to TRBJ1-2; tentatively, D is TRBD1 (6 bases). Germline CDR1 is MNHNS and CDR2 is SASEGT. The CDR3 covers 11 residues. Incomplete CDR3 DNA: TGTGCCAGCAGTGGGGGGGGCGGC. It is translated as CASSGGGG. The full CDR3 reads CASSGGGGYTF.

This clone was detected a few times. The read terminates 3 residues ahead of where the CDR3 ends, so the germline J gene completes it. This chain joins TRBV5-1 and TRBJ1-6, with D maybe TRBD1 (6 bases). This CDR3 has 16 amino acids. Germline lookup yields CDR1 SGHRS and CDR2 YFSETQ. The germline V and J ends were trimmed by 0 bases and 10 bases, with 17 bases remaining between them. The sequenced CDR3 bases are TGCGCCAGCAGCTTGGGGCCGAGGGGGGGCCCCTCACCC. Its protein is CASSLGPRGGPSP. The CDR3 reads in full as CASSLGPRGGPSPLHF.

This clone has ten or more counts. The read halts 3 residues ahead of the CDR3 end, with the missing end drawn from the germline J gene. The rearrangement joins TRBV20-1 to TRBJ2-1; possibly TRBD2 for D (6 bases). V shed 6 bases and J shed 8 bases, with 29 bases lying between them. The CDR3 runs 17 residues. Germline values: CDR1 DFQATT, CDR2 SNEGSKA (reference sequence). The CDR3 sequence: CSAKRVEGTPHLDEQFF. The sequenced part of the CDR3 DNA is TGCAGTGCCAAAAGGGTGGAAGGGACTCCCCACCTCGATGAG.

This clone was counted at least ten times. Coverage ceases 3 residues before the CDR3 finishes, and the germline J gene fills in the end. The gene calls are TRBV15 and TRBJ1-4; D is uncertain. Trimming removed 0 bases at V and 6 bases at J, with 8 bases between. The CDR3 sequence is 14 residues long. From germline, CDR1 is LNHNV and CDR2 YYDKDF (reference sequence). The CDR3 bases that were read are TGTGCCACCAGCAGAGATCTAACAGATGAAAAA. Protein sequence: CATSRDLTDEK. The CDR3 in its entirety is CATSRDLTDEKLFF.

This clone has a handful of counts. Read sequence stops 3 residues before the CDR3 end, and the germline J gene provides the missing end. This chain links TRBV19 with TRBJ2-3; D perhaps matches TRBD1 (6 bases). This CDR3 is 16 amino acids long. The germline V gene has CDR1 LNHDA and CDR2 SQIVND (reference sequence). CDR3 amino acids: CASSIARGALKETQYF. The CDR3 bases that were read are TGTGCCAGTAGTATAGCCAGGGGAGCCCTGAAAGAGACG. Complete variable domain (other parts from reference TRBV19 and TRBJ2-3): DGGITQSPKYLFRKEGQNVTLSCEQNLNHDAMYWYRQDPGQGLRLIYYSQIVNDFQKGDIAEGYSVSREKKESFPLTVTSAQKNPTAFYLCASSIARGALKETQYFGPGTRLTVL.

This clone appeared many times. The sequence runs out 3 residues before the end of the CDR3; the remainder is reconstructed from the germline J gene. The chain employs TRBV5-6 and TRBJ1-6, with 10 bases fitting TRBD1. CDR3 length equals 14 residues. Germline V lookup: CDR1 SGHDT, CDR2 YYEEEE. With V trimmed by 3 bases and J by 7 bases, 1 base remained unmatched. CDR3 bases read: TGTGCCAGCAGCTCGGACAGGGGGAATTCACCC. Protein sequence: CASSSDRGNSP. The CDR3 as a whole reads CASSSDRGNSPLHF.

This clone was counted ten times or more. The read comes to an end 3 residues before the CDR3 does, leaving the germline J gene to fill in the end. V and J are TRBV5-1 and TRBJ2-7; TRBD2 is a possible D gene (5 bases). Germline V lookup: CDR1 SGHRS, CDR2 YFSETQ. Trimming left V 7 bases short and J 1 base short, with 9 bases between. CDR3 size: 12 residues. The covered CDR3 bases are TGCGCCAGCCATCCGGGGTCCTACGAG. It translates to CASHPGSYE. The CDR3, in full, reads CASHPGSYEQYF.

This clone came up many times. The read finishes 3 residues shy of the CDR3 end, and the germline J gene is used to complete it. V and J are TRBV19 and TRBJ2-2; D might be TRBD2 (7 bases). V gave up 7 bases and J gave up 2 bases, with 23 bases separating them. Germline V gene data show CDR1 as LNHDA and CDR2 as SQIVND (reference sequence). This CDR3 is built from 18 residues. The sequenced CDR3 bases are TGTGCCAGTATCAAGAGGGGGGGAGGAACCCATAACACCGGGGAG. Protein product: CASIKRGGGTHNTGE. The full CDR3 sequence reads CASIKRGGGTHNTGELFF.

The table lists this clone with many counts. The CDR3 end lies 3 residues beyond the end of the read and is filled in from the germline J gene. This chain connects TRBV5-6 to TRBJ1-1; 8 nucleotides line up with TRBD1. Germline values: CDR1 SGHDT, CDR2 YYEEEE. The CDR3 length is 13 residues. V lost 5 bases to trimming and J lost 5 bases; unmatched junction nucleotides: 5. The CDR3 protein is CASRPDRGTEAFF. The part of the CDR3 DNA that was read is TGTGCCAGCAGACCTGACAGGGGAACTGAA.

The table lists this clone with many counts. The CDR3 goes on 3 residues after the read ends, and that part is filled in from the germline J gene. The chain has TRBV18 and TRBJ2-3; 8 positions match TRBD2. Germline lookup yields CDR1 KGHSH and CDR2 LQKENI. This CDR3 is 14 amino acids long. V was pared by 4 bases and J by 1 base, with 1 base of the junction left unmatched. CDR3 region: CASSLSGGTDTQYF. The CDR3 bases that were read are TGTGCCAGCTCACTTAGCGGGGGCACAGATACG.

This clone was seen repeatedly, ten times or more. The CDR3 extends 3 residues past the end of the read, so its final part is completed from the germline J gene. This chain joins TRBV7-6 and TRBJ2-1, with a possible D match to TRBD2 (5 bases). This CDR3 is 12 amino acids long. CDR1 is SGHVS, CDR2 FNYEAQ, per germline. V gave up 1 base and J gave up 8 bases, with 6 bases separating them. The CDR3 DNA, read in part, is TGTGCCAGCAGCTTAGGAGGGCATGAG. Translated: CASSLGGHE. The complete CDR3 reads CASSLGGHEQFF.

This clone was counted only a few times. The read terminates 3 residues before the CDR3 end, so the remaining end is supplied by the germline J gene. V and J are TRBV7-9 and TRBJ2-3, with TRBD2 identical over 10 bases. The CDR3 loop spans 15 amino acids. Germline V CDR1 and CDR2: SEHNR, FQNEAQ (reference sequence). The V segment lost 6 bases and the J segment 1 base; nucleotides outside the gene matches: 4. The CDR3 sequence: CASSGLAVRTDTQYF. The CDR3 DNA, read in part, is TGTGCCAGCAGTGGACTAGCGGTCCGCACAGATACG.

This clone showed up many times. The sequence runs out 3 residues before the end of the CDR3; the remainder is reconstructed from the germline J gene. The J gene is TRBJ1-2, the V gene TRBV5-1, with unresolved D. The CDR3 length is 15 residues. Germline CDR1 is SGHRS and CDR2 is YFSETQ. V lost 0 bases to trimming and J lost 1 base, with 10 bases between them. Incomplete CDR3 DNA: TGCGCCAGCAGCTTGGATGTAGGGCTTAACTATGGC. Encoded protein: CASSLDVGLNYG. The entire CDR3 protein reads CASSLDVGLNYGYTF. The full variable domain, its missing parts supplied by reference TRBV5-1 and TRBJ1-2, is KAGVTQTPRYLIKTRGQQVTLSCSPISGHRSVSWYQQTPGQGLQFLFEYFSETQRNKGNFPGRFSGRQFSNSRSEMNVSTLELGDSALYLCASSLDVGLNYGYTFGSGTRLTVV.

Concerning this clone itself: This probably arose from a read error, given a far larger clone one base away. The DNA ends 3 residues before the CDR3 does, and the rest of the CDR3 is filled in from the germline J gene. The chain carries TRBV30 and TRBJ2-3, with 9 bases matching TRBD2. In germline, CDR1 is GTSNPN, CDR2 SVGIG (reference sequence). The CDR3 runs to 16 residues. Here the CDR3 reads CALSSWPSGNSDTQYF. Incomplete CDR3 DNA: TGTGCCTTGAGTTCGTGGCCTAGCGGGAATTCAGATACG.

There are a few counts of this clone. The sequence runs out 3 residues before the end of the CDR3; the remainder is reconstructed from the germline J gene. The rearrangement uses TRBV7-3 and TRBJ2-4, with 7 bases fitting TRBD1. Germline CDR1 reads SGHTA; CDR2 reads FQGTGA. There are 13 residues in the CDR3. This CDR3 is CASSLGDSGGQYF. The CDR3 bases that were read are TGTGCCAGCAGCTTAGGGGACAGTGGCGGT. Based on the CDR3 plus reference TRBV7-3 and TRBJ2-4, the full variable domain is GAGVSQTPSNKVTEKGKYVELRCDPISGHTALYWYRQSLGQGPEFLIYFQGTGAADDSGLPNDRFFAVRPEGSVSTLKIQRTERGDSAVYLCASSLGDSGGQYFGAGTRLSVL.

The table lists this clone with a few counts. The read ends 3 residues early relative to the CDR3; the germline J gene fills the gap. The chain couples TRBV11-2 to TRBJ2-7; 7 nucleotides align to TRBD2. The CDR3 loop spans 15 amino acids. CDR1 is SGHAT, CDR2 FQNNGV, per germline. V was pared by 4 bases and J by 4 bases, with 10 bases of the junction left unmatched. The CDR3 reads CASSSRAGDAYEQYF. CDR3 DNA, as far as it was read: TGTGCCAGCAGCTCCCGGGCGGGAGATGCATACGAG.

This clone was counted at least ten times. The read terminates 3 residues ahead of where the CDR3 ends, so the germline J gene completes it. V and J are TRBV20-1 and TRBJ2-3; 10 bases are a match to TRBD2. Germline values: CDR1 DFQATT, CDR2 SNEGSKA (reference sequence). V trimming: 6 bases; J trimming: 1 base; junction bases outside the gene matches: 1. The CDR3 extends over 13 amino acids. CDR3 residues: CSAGLAGTDTQYF. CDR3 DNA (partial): TGCAGTGCCGGACTAGCGGGCACAGATACG.

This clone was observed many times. CDR3 region: CASSSTGRRAEAFF. Partial CDR3 DNA: TGTGCCAGCAGCTCGACAGGCCGGAGGGCTGAA. The genes are TRBV7-9 and TRBJ1-1; TRBD1 might be the D (6 bases). The read ends 3 residues shy of where the CDR3 ends; the end is completed using the germline J gene. The CDR3 loop spans 14 amino acids. The germline V and J ends were trimmed by 4 bases and 6 bases, with 15 bases remaining between them. Germline lookup yields CDR1 SEHNR and CDR2 FQNEAQ (reference sequence).

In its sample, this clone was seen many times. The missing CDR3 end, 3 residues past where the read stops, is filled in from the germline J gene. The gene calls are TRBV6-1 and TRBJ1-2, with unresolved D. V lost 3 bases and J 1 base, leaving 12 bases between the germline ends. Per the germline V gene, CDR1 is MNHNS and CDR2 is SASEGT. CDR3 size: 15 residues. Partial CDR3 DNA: TGTGCCAGCAGTGAGTGGCAGTCTCTTAACTATGGC. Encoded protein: CASSEWQSLNYG. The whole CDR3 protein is CASSEWQSLNYGYTF.

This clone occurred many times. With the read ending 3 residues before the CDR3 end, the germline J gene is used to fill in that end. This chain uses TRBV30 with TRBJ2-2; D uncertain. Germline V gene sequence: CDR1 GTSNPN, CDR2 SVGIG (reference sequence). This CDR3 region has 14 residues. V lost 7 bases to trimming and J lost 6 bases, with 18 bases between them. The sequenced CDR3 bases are TGTGCCTTTTACGCGTCGCTCCCGTCCGGGGAG. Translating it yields CAFYASLPSGE. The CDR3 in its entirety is CAFYASLPSGELFF.